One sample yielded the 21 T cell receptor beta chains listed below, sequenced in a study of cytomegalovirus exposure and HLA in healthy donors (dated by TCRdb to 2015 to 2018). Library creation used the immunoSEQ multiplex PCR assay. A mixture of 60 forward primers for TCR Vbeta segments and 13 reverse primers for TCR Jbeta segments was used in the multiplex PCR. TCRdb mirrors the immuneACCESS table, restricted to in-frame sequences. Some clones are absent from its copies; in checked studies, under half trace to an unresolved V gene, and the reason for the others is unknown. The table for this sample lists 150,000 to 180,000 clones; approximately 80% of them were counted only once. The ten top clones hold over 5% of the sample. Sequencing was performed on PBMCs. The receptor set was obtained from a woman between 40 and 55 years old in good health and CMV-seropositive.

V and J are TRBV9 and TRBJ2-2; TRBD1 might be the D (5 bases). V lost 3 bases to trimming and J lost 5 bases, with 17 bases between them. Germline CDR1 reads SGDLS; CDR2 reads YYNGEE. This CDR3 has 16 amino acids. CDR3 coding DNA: TGTGCCAGCAGCGGAAGGGGCGAACCCGCAACCGGGGAGCTGTTTTTT. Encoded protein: CASSGRGEPATGELFF.

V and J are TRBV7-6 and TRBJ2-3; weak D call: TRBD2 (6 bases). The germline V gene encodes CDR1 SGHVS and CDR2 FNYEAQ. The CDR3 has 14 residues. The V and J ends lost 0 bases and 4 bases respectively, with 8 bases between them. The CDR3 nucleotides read TGTGCCAGCAGCTTAGCGGGAGGTGCAGATACGCAGTATTTT. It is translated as CASSLAGGADTQYF. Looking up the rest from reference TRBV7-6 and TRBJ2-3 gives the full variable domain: GAGVSQSPRYKVTKRGQDVALRCDPISGHVSLYWYRQALGQGPEFLTYFNYEAQQDKSGLPNDRFSAERPEGSISTLTIQRTEQRDSAMYRCASSLAGGADTQYFGPGTRLTVL.

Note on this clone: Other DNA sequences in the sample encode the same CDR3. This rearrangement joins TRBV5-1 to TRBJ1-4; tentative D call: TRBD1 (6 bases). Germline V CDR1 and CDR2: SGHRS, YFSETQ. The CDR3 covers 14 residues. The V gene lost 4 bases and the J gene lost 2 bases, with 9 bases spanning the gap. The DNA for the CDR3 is TGCGCCAGCAGCCTTCAGGGGACTAATGAAAAACTGTTTTTT. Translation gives CASSLQGTNEKLFF.

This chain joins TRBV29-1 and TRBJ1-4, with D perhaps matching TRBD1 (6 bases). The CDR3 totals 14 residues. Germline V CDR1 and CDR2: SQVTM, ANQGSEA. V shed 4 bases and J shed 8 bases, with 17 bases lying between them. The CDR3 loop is CSVAWGRSREKLFF. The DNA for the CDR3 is TGCAGCGTTGCATGGGGGCGGTCTCGAGAAAAACTGTTTTTT. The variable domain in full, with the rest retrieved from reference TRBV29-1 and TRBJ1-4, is SAVISQKPSRDICQRGTSLTIQCQVDSQVTMMFWYRQQPGQSLTLIATANQGSEATYESGFVIDKFPISRPNLTFSTLTVSNMSPEDSSIYLCSVAWGRSREKLFFGSGTQLSVL.

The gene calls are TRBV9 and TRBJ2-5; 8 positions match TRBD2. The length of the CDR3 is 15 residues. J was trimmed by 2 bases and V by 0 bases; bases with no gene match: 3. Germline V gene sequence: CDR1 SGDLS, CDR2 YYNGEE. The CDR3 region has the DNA TGTGCCAGCAGCGTAGCTAGCGGGTGGCAAGAGACCCAGTACTTC. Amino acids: CASSVASGWQETQYF.

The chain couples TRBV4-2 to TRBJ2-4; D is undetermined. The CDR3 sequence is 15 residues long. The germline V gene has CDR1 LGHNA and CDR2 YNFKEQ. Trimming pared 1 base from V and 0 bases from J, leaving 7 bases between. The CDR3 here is CASSQVELAKNIQYF. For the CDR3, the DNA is TGTGCCAGCAGCCAAGTCGAACTAGCCAAAAACATTCAGTACTTC.

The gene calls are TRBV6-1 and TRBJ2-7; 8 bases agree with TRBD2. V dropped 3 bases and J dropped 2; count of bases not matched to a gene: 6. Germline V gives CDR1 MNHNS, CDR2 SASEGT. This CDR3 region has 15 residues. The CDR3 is CASSDSGGPPYEQYF. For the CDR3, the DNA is TGTGCCAGCAGTGATTCGGGAGGGCCCCCCTACGAGCAGTACTTC.

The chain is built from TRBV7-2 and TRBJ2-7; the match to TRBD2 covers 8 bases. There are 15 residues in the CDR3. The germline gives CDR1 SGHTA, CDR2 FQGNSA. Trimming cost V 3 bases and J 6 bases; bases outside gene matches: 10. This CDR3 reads CASSFTGGAWGEQYF. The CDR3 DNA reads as TGTGCCAGCAGCTTCACCGGGGGGGCTTGGGGCGAGCAGTACTTC.

The CDR3: CASSLRVNTEAFF. The CDR3 DNA reads TGTGCCAGCAGCTTAAGAGTGAACACTGAAGCTTTCTTT. The chain joins TRBV13 to TRBJ1-1; D uncertain. Germline CDR1 and CDR2: PRHDT and FYEKMQ (reference sequence). The CDR3 totals 13 residues. V dropped 2 bases and J dropped 0 bases, with 4 bases sitting between them. The full variable domain, its missing parts supplied by reference TRBV13 and TRBJ1-1, is AAGVIQSPRHLIKEKRETATLKCYPIPRHDTVYWYQQGPGQDPQFLISFYEKMQSDKGSIPDRFSAQQFSDYHSELNMSSLELGDSALYFCASSLRVNTEAFFGQGTRLTVV.

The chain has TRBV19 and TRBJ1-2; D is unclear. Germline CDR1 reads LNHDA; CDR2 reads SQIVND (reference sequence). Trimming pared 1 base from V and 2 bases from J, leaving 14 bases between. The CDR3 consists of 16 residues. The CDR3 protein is CASSIGGGRINYGYTF. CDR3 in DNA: TGTGCCAGTAGTATAGGGGGAGGACGCATCAACTATGGCTACACCTTC.

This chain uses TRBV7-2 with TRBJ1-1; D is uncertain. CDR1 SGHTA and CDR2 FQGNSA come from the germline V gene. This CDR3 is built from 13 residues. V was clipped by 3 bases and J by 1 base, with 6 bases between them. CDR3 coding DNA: TGTGCCAGCAGCTTTAACAGGAACACTGAAGCTTTCTTT. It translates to CASSFNRNTEAFF.

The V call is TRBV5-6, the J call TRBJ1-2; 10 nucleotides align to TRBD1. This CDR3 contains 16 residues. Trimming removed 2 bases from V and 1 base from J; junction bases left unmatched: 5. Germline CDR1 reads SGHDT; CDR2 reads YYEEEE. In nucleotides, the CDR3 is TGTGCCAGCAGCTTTGCGGGGACAGGGGTTAACTATGGCTACACCTTC. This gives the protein CASSFAGTGVNYGYTF.

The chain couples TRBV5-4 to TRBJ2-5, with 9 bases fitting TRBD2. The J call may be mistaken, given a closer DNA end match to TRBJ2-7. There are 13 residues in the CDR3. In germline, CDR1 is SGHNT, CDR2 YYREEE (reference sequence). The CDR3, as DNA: TGTGCCAGCAGCGTAGCGGGAGCTGGCGAGCAGTACTTC. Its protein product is CASSVAGAGEQYF.

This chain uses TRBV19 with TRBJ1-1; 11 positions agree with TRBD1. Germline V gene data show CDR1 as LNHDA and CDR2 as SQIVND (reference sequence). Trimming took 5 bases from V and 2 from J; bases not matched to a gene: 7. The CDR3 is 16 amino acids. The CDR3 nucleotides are TGTGCCAGTAGTCCAGGGGGGACAGGGGGTAACACTGAAGCTTTCTTT. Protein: CASSPGGTGGNTEAFF.

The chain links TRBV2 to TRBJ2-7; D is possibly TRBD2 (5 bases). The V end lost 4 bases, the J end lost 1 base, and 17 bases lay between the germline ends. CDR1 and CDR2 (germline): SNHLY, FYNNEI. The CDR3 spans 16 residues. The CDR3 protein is CASSGGLSIGSYEQYF. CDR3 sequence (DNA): TGTGCCAGCAGTGGAGGGCTAAGTATAGGTTCCTACGAGCAGTACTTC.

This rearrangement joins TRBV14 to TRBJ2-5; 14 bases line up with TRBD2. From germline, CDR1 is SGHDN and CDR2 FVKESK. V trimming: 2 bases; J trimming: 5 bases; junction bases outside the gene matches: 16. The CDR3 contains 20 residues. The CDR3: CASSQRMGLTSGRAGETQYF. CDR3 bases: TGTGCCAGCAGCCAAAGAATGGGGCTGACTAGCGGGAGGGCCGGGGAGACCCAGTACTTC.

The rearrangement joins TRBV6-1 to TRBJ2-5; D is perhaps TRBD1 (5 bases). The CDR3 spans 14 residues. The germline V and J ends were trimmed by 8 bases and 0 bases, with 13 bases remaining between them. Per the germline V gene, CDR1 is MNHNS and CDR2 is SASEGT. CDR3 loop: CASRMGQYQETQYF. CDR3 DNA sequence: TGTGCCAGCCGAATGGGGCAGTACCAAGAGACCCAGTACTTC.

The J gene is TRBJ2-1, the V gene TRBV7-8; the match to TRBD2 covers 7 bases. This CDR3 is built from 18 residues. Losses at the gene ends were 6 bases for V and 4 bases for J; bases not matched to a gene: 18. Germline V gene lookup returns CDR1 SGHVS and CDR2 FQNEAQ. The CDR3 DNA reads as TGTGCCAGCAGTCTTAGACGAAGCTTACGGGAGGTGTACAATGAGCAGTTCTTC. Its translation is CASSLRRSLREVYNEQFF. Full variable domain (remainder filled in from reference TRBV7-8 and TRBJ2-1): GAGVSQSPRYKVAKRGQDVALRCDPISGHVSLFWYQQALGQGPEFLTYFQNEAQLDKSGLPSDRFFAERPEGSVSTLKIQRTQQEDSAVYLCASSLRRSLREVYNEQFFGPGTRLTVL.

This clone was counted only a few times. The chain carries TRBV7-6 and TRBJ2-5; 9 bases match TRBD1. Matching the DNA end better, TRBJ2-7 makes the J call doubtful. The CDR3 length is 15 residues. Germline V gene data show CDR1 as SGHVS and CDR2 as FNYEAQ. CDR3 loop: CASSSGTGNSYEQYF. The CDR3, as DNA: TGTGCCAGCAGCTCCGGGACAGGGAACTCCTACGAGCAGTACTTC.

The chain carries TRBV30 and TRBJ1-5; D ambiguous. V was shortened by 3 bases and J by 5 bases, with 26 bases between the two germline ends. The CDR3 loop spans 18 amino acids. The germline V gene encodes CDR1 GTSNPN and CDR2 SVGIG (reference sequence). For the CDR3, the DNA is TGTGCCTGGAGAAATGGCGGCCTTCGGCCCAAATCCGATCAGCCCCAGCATTTT. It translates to CAWRNGGLRPKSDQPQHF. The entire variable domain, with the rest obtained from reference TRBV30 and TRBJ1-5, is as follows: SQTIHQWPATLVQPVGSPLSLECTVEGTSNPNLYWYRQAAGRGLQLLFYSVGIGQISSEVPQNLSASRPQDRQFILSSKKLLLSDSGFYLCAWRNGGLRPKSDQPQHFGDGTRLSIL.

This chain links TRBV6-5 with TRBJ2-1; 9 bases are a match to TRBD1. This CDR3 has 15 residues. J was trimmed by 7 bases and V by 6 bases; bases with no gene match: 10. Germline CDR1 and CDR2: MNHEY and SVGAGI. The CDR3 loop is CASSYRGRSGNEQFF. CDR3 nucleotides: TGTGCCAGCAGCTACAGGGGGCGTTCGGGGAATGAGCAGTTCTTC.